These T cell receptor beta chains were read from a single sample in a study of blood T cell repertoires in COVID-19. Repertoires were generated with immunoSEQ multiplex PCR, while TCRdb's copy carries only in-frame clones and drops some. The repertoire holds 350,000 to 450,000 clones, with about 85% as singletons. The specimen was peripheral blood. These receptors were obtained from a woman between 18 and 29 years old with acute or convalescent COVID-19. CDR3s include the opening cysteine and the closing phenylalanine or tryptophan. The order of the fields is D gene, clone size, V gene, J gene, CDR3 protein, CDR3 DNA. D genes are given only for firm matches. Only part of the rows carry a size: once, few, many, or a class if the clone is expanded.

d_gene: TRBD1; abundance: .; v_gene: TRBV19; j_gene: TRBJ2-3; CDR3aa: CASSIQLQGRGTDTQYF; CDR3nt: TGTGCCAGTAGTATCCAATTACAGGGGCGAGGCACAGATACGCAGTATTTT
d_gene: TRBD1; abundance: .; v_gene: TRBV9; j_gene: TRBJ1-1; CDR3aa: CASSPRSTGVPEAFF; CDR3nt: TGTGCCAGCAGCCCACGGTCGACAGGGGTTCCTGAAGCTTTCTTT
d_gene: TRBD1; abundance: .; v_gene: TRBV6-1; j_gene: TRBJ1-1; CDR3aa: CASSDWTGNTEAFF; CDR3nt: TGTGCCAGCAGTGATTGGACAGGGAACACTGAAGCTTTCTTT
d_gene: .; abundance: .; v_gene: TRBV3-1/TRBV3-2; j_gene: TRBJ1-1; CDR3aa: CASSQGQGQRRAEAFF; CDR3nt: TGTGCCAGCAGCCAAGGGCAGGGTCAGCGTCGCGCTGAAGCTTTCTTT
d_gene: .; abundance: .; v_gene: TRBV11-1; j_gene: TRBJ2-1; CDR3aa: CASSLNGVNEQFF; CDR3nt: TGTGCCAGCAGCCTTAACGGTGTGAATGAGCAGTTCTTC
d_gene: .; abundance: .; v_gene: TRBV21-1; j_gene: TRBJ2-7; CDR3aa: CASPTGGQENYEQYF; CDR3nt: TGTGCCAGCCCCACGGGGGGACAGGAGAACTACGAGCAGTACTTC
d_gene: .; abundance: .; v_gene: TRBV7-6; j_gene: TRBJ1-3; CDR3aa: CASSQGRNSGNTIYF; CDR3nt: TGTGCCAGCAGCCAGGGGCGGAACTCTGGAAACACCATATATTTT
d_gene: .; abundance: .; v_gene: TRBV5-1; j_gene: TRBJ1-1; CDR3aa: CASTWAGGEFNTEAFF; CDR3nt: TGCGCCAGCACGTGGGCGGGGGGCGAGTTTAACACTGAAGCTTTCTTT
d_gene: TRBD1; abundance: few; v_gene: TRBV9; j_gene: TRBJ2-2; CDR3aa: CASSIQDRDGTGELFF; CDR3nt: TGTGCCAGCAGCATACAGGACAGGGATGGGACCGGGGAGCTGTTTTTT
d_gene: TRBD1; abundance: .; v_gene: TRBV14; j_gene: TRBJ1-2; CDR3aa: CASSQRTGLGYTF; CDR3nt: TGTGCCAGCAGCCAGAGGACAGGGCTCGGCTACACCTTC
d_gene: .; abundance: once; v_gene: TRBV5-1; j_gene: TRBJ1-4; CDR3aa: CASSSSGGQGEKLFF; CDR3nt: TGCGCCAGCAGCTCCTCCGGGGGGCAAGGAGAAAAACTGTTTTTT
d_gene: TRBD2; abundance: once; v_gene: TRBV7-2; j_gene: TRBJ2-5; CDR3aa: CASSSLAGVAETQYF; CDR3nt: TGTGCCAGCAGCTCGCTAGCGGGAGTTGCTGAGACCCAGTACTTC